Listed here are 9 T cell receptor beta chains from one sample, sequenced in a study of post-analysis software for immune sequencing data. Which antigens these TCRs recognize remains unknown. Prepared libraries of TCR beta cDNA carried unique molecular identifiers. TCRdb itself ran the PCR reads through MiXCR, one entry per CDR3 protein. Among fewer than 850,000 distinct CDR3 sequences listed, roughly 27% were seen once. Study-wide points: Several TRBV segments (TRBV5-6, TRBV5-1 and TRBV20-1 among them) occurred more frequently in patients than in controls.

Sample: blood. These receptors originate from a girl aged 10 to 17 with multiple sclerosis.

J is TRBJ1-6 and V is TRBV25-1, with a tentative D call TRBD1 (5 bases). The CDR3 covers 13 residues. Germline lookup yields CDR1 MGHDK and CDR2 SYGVNS. Deletions cut 9 bases from V and 7 bases from J, with 13 bases between. CDR3: CASQRDGNSPLHF. The CDR3 DNA reads TGTGCCAGTCAACGGGACGGGAATTCACCCCTCCACTTT.

Concerning this clonotype itself: One end of the junction does not line up with germline, which may come from a read error. The rearrangement joins TRBV12-3 or TRBV12-4 to TRBJ2-7; tentatively, D is TRBD2 (5 bases). CDR3 length: 13 residues. CDR3: CASSLWERDERYF. CDR3 nucleotides: TGTGCCAGCAGTTTATGGGAGCGCGACGAGCGGTACTTC.

V gene TRBV27 combines with J gene TRBJ2-5, with 7 positions matching TRBD1. CDR3 length: 15 residues. After removal of 5 bases from V and 1 base from J, the junction contained 7 bases not matched to a gene. Per germline, CDR1 MNHEY and CDR2 SMNVEV (reference sequence). The chain's CDR3 is CASSRGQSPQETQYF. CDR3 nucleotide sequence: TGTGCCAGCAGTAGGGGACAGAGCCCCCAAGAGACCCAGTACTTC.

This chain connects TRBV6-2 or TRBV6-3 to TRBJ2-1, with TRBD2 as a possible D gene (6 bases). The germline V gene encodes CDR1 MNHEY and CDR2 SVGEGT. The V gene lost 6 bases and the J gene lost 7 bases, with 13 bases spanning the gap. This CDR3 is built from 13 residues. The CDR3 sequence is CASRLFSGNEQFF. The CDR3 bases are TGTGCCAGCAGGTTGTTTAGCGGTAATGAGCAGTTCTTC.

This clonotype has at least ten counts. This chain links TRBV20-1 with TRBJ2-7; the D is unclear. V was shortened by 3 bases and J by 2 bases, with 11 bases between the two germline ends. Germline loops: CDR1 DFQATT, CDR2 SNEGSKA (reference sequence). The CDR3 spans 13 residues. CDR3 loop: CSARSDLTYEQYF. Written as DNA, the CDR3 is TGCAGTGCTAGGTCGGACCTGACCTACGAGCAGTACTTC.

The table lists this clonotype with many counts. This chain connects TRBV4-3 to TRBJ1-2; 7 nucleotides agree with TRBD1. This CDR3 has 16 amino acids. Germline-derived CDR1 and CDR2 are LGHNA and YSLEER. The V and J ends lost 0 bases and 4 bases, in that order; junction bases with no gene match: 8. As DNA, the CDR3 is TGCGCCAGCAGCCAAGATAGTTTGCCAGGGGGCTATGGCTACACCTTC. Translating it yields CASSQDSLPGGYGYTF.

In this sample, this clonotype turned up a few times. This CDR3 is CASSVASYNEQFF. The CDR3 bases are TGTGCCAGCAGCGTAGCTTCCTACAATGAGCAGTTCTTC. This sequence joins TRBV9 and TRBJ2-1; no reliable D call. Germline CDR1 reads SGDLS; CDR2 reads YYNGEE. This CDR3 is built from 13 residues. V was shortened by 0 bases and J by 1 base, with 2 bases between the two germline ends. Complete variable domain (other parts from reference TRBV9 and TRBJ2-1): DSGVTQTPKHLITATGQRVTLRCSPRSGDLSVYWYQQSLDQGLQFLIQYYNGEERAKGNILERFSAQQFPDLHSELNLSSLELGDSALYFCASSVASYNEQFFGPGTRLTVL.

This chain uses TRBV9 with TRBJ2-3, with a weak D call TRBD2 (5 bases). This CDR3 is built from 14 residues. Germline loops: CDR1 SGDLS, CDR2 YYNGEE. V dropped 3 bases and J dropped 5 bases, with 13 bases sitting between them. The CDR3: CASSAEPAGDTQYF. DNA of the CDR3: TGTGCCAGCAGCGCGGAGCCCGCGGGAGATACGCAGTATTTT.

The chain employs TRBV6-2 or TRBV6-3 and TRBJ2-1; TRBD2 matches 9 bases. This CDR3 contains 16 residues. CDR1 is MNHEY and CDR2 is SVGEGT in the germline V gene. Trimming took 5 bases from V and 5 from J; bases not matched to a gene: 10. The CDR3 reads CASSNMSGRNHNEQFF. In DNA form, the CDR3 reads TGTGCCAGCAGTAACATGAGCGGGAGGAACCACAATGAGCAGTTCTTC.